The rows below give T cell receptor beta chains drawn from one sample of a study of human T cells and chemical hapten exposure. TCRdb processed the RACE reads anew with MiXCR; each CDR3 protein has one entry. The data show tens of thousands of distinct CDR3 sequences, 9.9% seen once. Specimen: whole blood, collected in connection with sensitization to the hapten diphenylcyclopropenone (DPC). The receptors originated from a woman in her thirties or forties with alopecia areata. Some clones in this sample may be carry-over from other donors' samples. The CDR3 runs from the conserved cysteine through the conserved F or W. A D gene is named only where the DNA matches it firmly. A clone size is listed for some rows: how often the clone was seen (once, few, many), or a class if it is expanded.

>NA|TRBJ2-3|TRBV11-2|few
CASSLDGGQIDTQYF
TGTGCCAGCAGCTTAGACGGGGGCCAAATAGATACGCAGTATTTT
>NA|TRBJ1-6|TRBV5-1|NA
CASSLGGHSYNSPLHF
TGCGCCAGCAGCTTGGGGGGCCACTCCTATAATTCACCCCTCCACTTT
>NA|TRBJ1-6|TRBV7-9|few
CASSLEGTPSLHF
TGTGCCAGCAGCTTAGAGGGGACACCCTCTCTCCACTTT
>TRBD1|TRBJ2-3|TRBV18|NA
CASSQQGASSTDTQYF
TGTGCCAGCTCACAACAGGGGGCTTCTAGCACAGATACGCAGTATTTT
>NA|TRBJ1-6|TRBV20-1|NA
CSARDEDSLPPDSPLHF
TGCAGTGCTAGAGACGAAGACAGCTTGCCGCCTGATTCACCCCTCCACTTT
>TRBD2|TRBJ2-2|TRBV5-1|few
CASNSAGANTGELFF
TGCGCCAGCAACTCAGCGGGGGCTAACACCGGGGAGCTGTTTTTT
>NA|TRBJ1-3|TRBV6-5|few
CASSYHGVWEF
TGTGCCAGCAGTTACCATGGGGTTTGGGAGTTT
>NA|TRBJ2-2|TRBV28|many
CASSLSGVVGELFF
TGTGCCAGCAGTTTATCAGGGGTGGTCGGGGAGCTGTTTTTT
>TRBD2|TRBJ2-1|TRBV2|few
CASRVGGSTYNEQFF
TGTGCCAGCAGGGTCGGGGGGTCCACCTACAATGAGCAGTTCTTC
>NA|TRBJ1-6|TRBV3-1|few
CASSQQGGNSPLHF
TGTGCCAGCAGCCAACAGGGAGGCAATTCACCCCTCCACTTT
>NA|TRBJ1-1|TRBV29-1|NA
CSVDHTEAFF
TGCAGCGTTGATCACACTGAAGCTTTCTTT
>NA|TRBJ1-5|TRBV18|many
CASSPGGGHQPQHF
TGTGCCAGCTCACCCGGGGGAGGGCATCAGCCCCAGCATTTT
>NA|TRBJ1-6|TRBV5-1|few
CASSLGTVYNSPLHF
TGCGCCAGCAGCTTGGGAACAGTGTATAATTCACCCCTCCACTTT
>TRBD1|TRBJ1-5|TRBV18|NA
CASSEQGAGNQPQHF
TGTGCCAGCTCAGAACAGGGGGCTGGCAATCAGCCCCAGCATTTT
>TRBD2|TRBJ2-5|TRBV6-6|few
CASRGLAGQETQYF
TGTGCCAGCAGAGGACTAGCGGGGCAAGAGACCCAGTACTTC
>TRBD1|TRBJ1-4|TRBV20-1|few
CSAVPGTGLEKLFF
TGCAGTGCTGTACCCGGGACAGGGCTTGAAAAACTGTTTTTT
>NA|TRBJ2-7|TRBV2|many
CASNEKTKYEQYF
TGTGCCAGCAACGAGAAGACCAAGTACGAGCAGTACTTC